These 20 T cell receptor beta chains were sequenced from one sample in a study of T-cell reconstitution after alpha-beta-depleted transplantation in children. Using unique molecular identifiers, the investigators prepared the TCRbeta library. TCRdb itself ran the PCR reads through MiXCR, one entry per CDR3 protein. The sample lists about 610,000 distinct CDR3 sequences, 8% to 11% occurring once. The sequences come from PBMCs from the stem cell graft donor, collected from the stem cell graft. Receptor source: a human donor who donated a stem cell graft to a child with acute myeloid leukemia.

This clonotype was found a few times. This rearrangement joins TRBV12-3 or TRBV12-4 to TRBJ1-1, with D tentatively TRBD1 (5 bases). V gave up 0 bases and J gave up 7 bases, with 18 bases separating them. The CDR3 consists of 16 residues. The CDR3 DNA is TGTGCCAGCAGTTTAGCGGGGACCTTGGGGCAGGGTGAAGCTTTCTTT. It codes for CASSLAGTLGQGEAFF.

A few counts support this clonotype. The V and J genes are TRBV20-1 and TRBJ2-6; no definite D call. V was cut by 5 bases and J by 4 bases, with 15 bases left in between. Germline loops: CDR1 DFQATT, CDR2 SNEGSKA (reference sequence). CDR3 length: 15 amino acids. CDR3 nucleotide sequence: TGCAGTGCTCAGGACGCCTCAAGGGGGGCCAACGTCCTGACTTTC. Its protein product is CSAQDASRGANVLTF.

This clonotype was seen ten or more times. The chain links TRBV21-1 to TRBJ2-6; the table assigns TRBD1, which was not confirmed against the DNA. TRBV21-1 has pseudogene status. The CDR3 sequence is 18 residues long. The CDR3 nucleotides read TGTGCCAGCAGCCCAACGGACAGGGACTACTCTGGGGCCAACGTCCTGACTTTC. Translated: CASSPTDRDYSGANVLTF.

Only a few counts were recorded for this clonotype. The V and J genes are TRBV6-5 and TRBJ1-3; 8 bases map to TRBD1. Looked up from germline, CDR1 is MNHEY and CDR2 is SVGAGI. The CDR3 is made up of 17 amino acids. The V gene end was trimmed by 2 bases and the J gene end by 0 bases; junction bases not matched to a gene: 6. The CDR3: CASSYAKTGVSGNTIYF. The CDR3 DNA follows: TGTGCCAGCAGTTACGCGAAGACAGGGGTCTCTGGAAACACCATATATTTT.

This clonotype was seen repeatedly, ten times or more. V gene TRBV20-1 combines with J gene TRBJ1-6; D remains ambiguous. V shed 1 base and J shed 7 bases, with 11 bases lying between them. Germline assignment: CDR1 DFQATT and CDR2 SNEGSKA (reference sequence). This CDR3 spans 14 amino acids. CDR3 sequence: CSARAGVENSPLHF. The CDR3 region has the DNA TGCAGTGCTAGAGCCGGGGTTGAAAATTCACCCCTCCACTTT.

This clonotype has more than one count but fewer than ten. The chain links TRBV18 to TRBJ1-5; D might be TRBD1 (6 bases). This CDR3 comprises 15 residues. V dropped 4 bases and J dropped 2 bases, with 12 bases sitting between them. Germline lookup yields CDR1 KGHSH and CDR2 LQKENI. The CDR3 DNA follows: TGTGCCAGCTCACAGTCGACAGGTGGCAATCAGCCCCAGCATTTT. Translation gives CASSQSTGGNQPQHF.

This clonotype showed up many times. V gene TRBV12-3 or TRBV12-4 combines with J gene TRBJ1-5, with D hard to call. CDR3 length: 12 residues. V dropped 7 bases and J dropped 1 base, with 5 bases sitting between them. The CDR3 DNA reads as TGTGCCAGCACCTACAGCAATCAGCCCCAGCATTTT. Its protein is CASTYSNQPQHF.

This clonotype was found a few times. The rearrangement joins TRBV18 to TRBJ2-7; TRBD1 matches at 10 bases. The V gene end was trimmed by 6 bases and the J gene end by 3 bases; junction bases not matched to a gene: 8. CDR1 KGHSH and CDR2 LQKENI come from the germline V gene. The CDR3 runs to 15 residues. CDR3 sequence (DNA): TGTGCCAGCTCGGCGACAGGGGGCTCCGGCTACGAGCAGTACTTC. Its translation: CASSATGGSGYEQYF.

The J gene is TRBJ2-1, the V gene TRBV5-1; 7 nucleotides align to TRBD2. The CDR3 runs to 15 residues. The junction had 11 bases not matched to a gene; V was cut back by 5 bases and J by 6 bases. Germline assignment: CDR1 SGHRS and CDR2 YFSETQ. Written as DNA, the CDR3 is TGCGCCAGCAGGACAAGCGGGAAAAGTGGCAATGAGCAGTTCTTC. Residues: CASRTSGKSGNEQFF.

This clonotype was recorded at least ten times. The chain recombines TRBV5-1 with TRBJ2-7; 9 bases agree with TRBD2. V was clipped by 4 bases and J by 6 bases; unmatched bases: 5. The CDR3 is made up of 13 amino acids. Germline loops: CDR1 SGHRS, CDR2 YFSETQ. This CDR3 reads CASSARTSVEQYF. The CDR3 DNA reads TGCGCCAGCAGCGCCCGGACTAGCGTCGAGCAGTACTTC.

This clonotype showed up many times. The rearrangement uses TRBV4-2 and TRBJ2-6, with D uncertain. The CDR3 is made up of 19 amino acids. The germline V gene has CDR1 LGHNA and CDR2 YNFKEQ. Trimming stripped 0 bases from V and 0 bases from J, with 15 bases between. The chain's CDR3 is CASSQDLVARFSGANVLTF. In DNA form, the CDR3 reads TGTGCCAGCAGCCAAGATTTGGTTGCACGATTCTCTGGGGCCAACGTCCTGACTTTC.

At least ten counts were recorded for this clonotype. The J gene is TRBJ2-1, the V gene TRBV7-6, with a possible D match to TRBD2 (6 bases). The germline gives CDR1 SGHVS, CDR2 FNYEAQ. The V and J ends lost 2 bases and 7 bases respectively, with 18 bases between them. This CDR3 contains 16 residues. The CDR3 region has the DNA TGTGCCAGCAGCTTATGGTCGCGGGGAGTCTGGAATGAGCAGTTCTTC. Protein: CASSLWSRGVWNEQFF.

This clonotype was detected a few times. V and J are TRBV5-6 and TRBJ1-5, with TRBD1 matching 7 bases. Germline V lookup: CDR1 SGHDT, CDR2 YYEEEE. This CDR3 comprises 16 residues. The trim removed 2 bases at V and 0 bases at J, leaving 5 bases unmatched. DNA of the CDR3: TGTGCCAGCAGCTTAGGGGACAGACCTAGCAATCAGCCCCAGCATTTT. Translated, it gives CASSLGDRPSNQPQHF.

This clonotype was observed a few times. The chain combines TRBV19 with TRBJ2-1, with 7 bases that match TRBD2. CDR1 is LNHDA and CDR2 is SQIVND in the germline V gene (reference sequence). CDR3 length equals 12 residues. After removal of 7 bases from V and 8 bases from J, the junction contained 5 bases not matched to a gene. The CDR3 spells CASNGGSHEQFF. In nucleotides, the CDR3 is TGTGCCAGTAACGGCGGGAGCCATGAGCAGTTCTTC.

This clonotype was detected a few times. The J gene is TRBJ2-5, the V gene TRBV7-2, with 7 bases lining up with TRBD2. The CDR3 loop spans 14 amino acids. V lost 4 bases to trimming and J lost 4 bases; unmatched junction nucleotides: 6. Germline V gene lookup returns CDR1 SGHTA and CDR2 FQGNSA. In DNA form, the CDR3 reads TGTGCCAGCAGCTCGACTAGCCTCGGAGAGACCCAGTACTTC. This encodes CASSSTSLGETQYF.

In this sample, this clonotype turned up a few times. V usage is TRBV4-2 and J usage is TRBJ2-2; 8 positions match TRBD2. V dropped 4 bases and J dropped 2; count of bases not matched to a gene: 3. CDR3 length equals 15 residues. Germline CDR1 and CDR2: LGHNA and YNFKEQ. The CDR3 region has the DNA TGTGCCAGCAGCCGAATAGCGGGAAACACCGGGGAGCTGTTTTTT. Translating gives CASSRIAGNTGELFF.

There are many counts of this clonotype. The V call is TRBV12-3 or TRBV12-4, the J call TRBJ1-2, with D uncertain. This CDR3 contains 12 residues. Trimming shortened V by 3 bases and J by 13 bases, and 15 bases separated the two germline ends. The CDR3 reads CASSLNRNPLTF. The CDR3 region has the DNA TGTGCCAGCAGTTTGAACCGCAATCCCCTCACCTTC.

Ten or more counts support this clonotype. The chain combines TRBV3-1 with TRBJ2-7; no firm D call. This CDR3 spans 13 amino acids. Germline V lookup: CDR1 LGHDT, CDR2 YNNKEL (reference sequence). V lost 1 base and J 3 bases, leaving 7 bases between the germline ends. The CDR3 region is CASSQVDGYEQYF. The CDR3 nucleotides read TGTGCCAGCAGCCAAGTGGACGGCTACGAGCAGTACTTC.

The chain combines TRBV5-1 with TRBJ2-7, with 8 bases identical to TRBD2. Losses at the gene ends were 2 bases for V and 5 bases for J; bases not matched to a gene: 9. CDR1 and CDR2 from the germline V gene are SGHRS and YFSETQ. The CDR3 totals 15 residues. This CDR3 is CASSFTRREEDEQYF. CDR3 in DNA: TGCGCCAGCAGCTTTACGAGGCGGGAGGAGGACGAGCAGTACTTC.

This clonotype was counted ten times or more. The chain recombines TRBV12-5 with TRBJ2-7, with 12 nucleotides matching TRBD1. The CDR3 contains 14 residues. The V segment lost 11 bases and the J segment 7 bases; nucleotides outside the gene matches: 12. Germline CDR1 and CDR2: LGHNT and FRNRAP. Written as DNA, the CDR3 is TGTGCTGGACCCAAGGGACAGGGGGCGGAAGAGCAGTACTTC. Translation gives CAGPKGQGAEEQYF.